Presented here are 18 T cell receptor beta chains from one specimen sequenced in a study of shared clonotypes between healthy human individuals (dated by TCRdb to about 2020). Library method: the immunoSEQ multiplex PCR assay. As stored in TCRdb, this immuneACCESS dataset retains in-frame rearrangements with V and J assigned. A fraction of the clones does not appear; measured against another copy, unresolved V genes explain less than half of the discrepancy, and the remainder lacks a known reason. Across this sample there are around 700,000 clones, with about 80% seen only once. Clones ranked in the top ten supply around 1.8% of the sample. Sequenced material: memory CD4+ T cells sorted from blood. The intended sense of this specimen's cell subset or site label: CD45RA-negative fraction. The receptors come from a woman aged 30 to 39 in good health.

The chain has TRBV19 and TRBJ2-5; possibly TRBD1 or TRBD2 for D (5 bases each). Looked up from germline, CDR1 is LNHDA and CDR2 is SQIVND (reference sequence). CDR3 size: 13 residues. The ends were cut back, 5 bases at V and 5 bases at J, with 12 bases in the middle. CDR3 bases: TGTGCCAGTAGTGGGACCGATTGGGAGACCCAGTACTTC. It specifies CASSGTDWETQYF. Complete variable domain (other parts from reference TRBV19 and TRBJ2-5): DGGITQSPKYLFRKEGQNVTLSCEQNLNHDAMYWYRQDPGQGLRLIYYSQIVNDFQKGDIAEGYSVSREKKESFPLTVTSAQKNPTAFYLCASSGTDWETQYFGPGTRLLVL.

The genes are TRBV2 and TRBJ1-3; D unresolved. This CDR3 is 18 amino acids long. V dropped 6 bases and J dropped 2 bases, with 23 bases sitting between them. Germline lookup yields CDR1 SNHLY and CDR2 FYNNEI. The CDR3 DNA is TGTGCCAGCAGGCCGACGATTGGACTCTCCTTGGCTGGAAACACCATATATTTT. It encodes CASRPTIGLSLAGNTIYF.

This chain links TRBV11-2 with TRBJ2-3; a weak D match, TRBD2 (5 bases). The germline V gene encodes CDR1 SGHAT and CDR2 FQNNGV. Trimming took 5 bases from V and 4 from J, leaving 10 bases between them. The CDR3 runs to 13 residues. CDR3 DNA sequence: TGTGCCAGCAGCACGGACGGGGCAGATACGCAGTATTTT. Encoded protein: CASSTDGADTQYF.

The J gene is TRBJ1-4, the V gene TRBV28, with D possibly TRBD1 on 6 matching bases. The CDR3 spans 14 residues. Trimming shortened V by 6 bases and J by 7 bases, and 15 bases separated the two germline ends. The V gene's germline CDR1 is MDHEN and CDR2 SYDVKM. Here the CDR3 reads CASSPQGLSEKLFF. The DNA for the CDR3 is TGTGCCAGCAGCCCTCAGGGGTTGTCTGAAAAACTGTTTTTT.

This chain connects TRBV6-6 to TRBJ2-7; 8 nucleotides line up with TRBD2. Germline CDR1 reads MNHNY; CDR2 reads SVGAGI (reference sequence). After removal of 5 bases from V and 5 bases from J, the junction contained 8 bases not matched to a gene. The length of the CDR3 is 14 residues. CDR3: CASSRAGGLDEQYF. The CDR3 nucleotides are TGTGCCAGCAGTCGGGCGGGAGGCTTAGACGAGCAGTACTTC.

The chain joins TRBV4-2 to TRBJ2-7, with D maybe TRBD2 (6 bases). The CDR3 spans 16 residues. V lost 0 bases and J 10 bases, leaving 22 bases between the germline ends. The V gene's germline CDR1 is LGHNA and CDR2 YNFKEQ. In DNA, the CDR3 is TGTGCCAGCAGCCAAGAGGTCGAGGGCGGGGAGAAGAAACAGTACTTC. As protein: CASSQEVEGGEKKQYF.

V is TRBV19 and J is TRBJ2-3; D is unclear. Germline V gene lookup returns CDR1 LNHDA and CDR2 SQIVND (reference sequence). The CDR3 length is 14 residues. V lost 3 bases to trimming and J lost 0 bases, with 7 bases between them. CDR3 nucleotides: TGTGCCAGTAGTATGGGTCGGAGCACAGATACGCAGTATTTT. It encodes CASSMGRSTDTQYF.

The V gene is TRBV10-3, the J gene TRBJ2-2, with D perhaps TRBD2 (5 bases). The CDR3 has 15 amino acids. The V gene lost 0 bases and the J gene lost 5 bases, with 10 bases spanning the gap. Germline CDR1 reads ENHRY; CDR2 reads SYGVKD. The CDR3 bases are TGTGCCATCAGTGAGTCTTCTAGCTATACCGGGGAGCTGTTTTTT. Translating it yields CAISESSSYTGELFF.

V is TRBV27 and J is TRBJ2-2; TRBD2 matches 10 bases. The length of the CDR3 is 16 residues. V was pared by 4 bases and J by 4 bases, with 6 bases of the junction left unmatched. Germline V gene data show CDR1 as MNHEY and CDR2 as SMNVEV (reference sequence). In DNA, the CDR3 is TGTGCCAGCAGTTCGATCAGCGGGAGGGCCACCGGGGAGCTGTTTTTT. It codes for CASSSISGRATGELFF.

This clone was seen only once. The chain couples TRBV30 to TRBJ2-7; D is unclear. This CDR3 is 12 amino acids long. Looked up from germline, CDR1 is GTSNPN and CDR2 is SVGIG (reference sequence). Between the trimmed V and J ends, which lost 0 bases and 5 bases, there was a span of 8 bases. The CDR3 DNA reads TGTGCCTGGAGTGTAACCGGGCACGAGCAGTACTTC. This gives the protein CAWSVTGHEQYF.

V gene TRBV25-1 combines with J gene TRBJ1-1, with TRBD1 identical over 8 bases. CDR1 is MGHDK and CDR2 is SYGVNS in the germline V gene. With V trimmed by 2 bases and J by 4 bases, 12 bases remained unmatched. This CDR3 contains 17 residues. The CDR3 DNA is TGTGCCAGCAGTGAAATTACTTCCTCCGACAGGGGCACTGAAGCTTTCTTT. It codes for CASSEITSSDRGTEAFF.

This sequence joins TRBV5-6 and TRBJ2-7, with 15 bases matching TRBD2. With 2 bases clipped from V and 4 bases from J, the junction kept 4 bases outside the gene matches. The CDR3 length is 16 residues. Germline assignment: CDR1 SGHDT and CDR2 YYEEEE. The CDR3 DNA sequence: TGTGCCAGCAGCTTAGGACTAGCGGGAGGGCCATACGAGCAGTACTTC. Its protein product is CASSLGLAGGPYEQYF.

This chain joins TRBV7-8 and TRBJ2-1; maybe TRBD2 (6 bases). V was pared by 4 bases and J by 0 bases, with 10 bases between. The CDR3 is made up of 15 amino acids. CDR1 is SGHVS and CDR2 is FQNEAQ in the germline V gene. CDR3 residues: CASSWDSNSYNEQFF. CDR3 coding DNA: TGTGCCAGCAGCTGGGACTCGAACTCCTACAATGAGCAGTTCTTC.

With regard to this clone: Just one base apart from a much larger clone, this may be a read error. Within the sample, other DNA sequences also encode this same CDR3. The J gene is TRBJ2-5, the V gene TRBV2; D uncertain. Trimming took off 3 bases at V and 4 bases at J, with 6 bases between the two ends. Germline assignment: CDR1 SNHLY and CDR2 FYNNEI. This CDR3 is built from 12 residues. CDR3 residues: CASSERRETQYF. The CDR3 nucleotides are TGTGCCAGCAGTGAGAGGCGAGAGACCCAGTACTTC.

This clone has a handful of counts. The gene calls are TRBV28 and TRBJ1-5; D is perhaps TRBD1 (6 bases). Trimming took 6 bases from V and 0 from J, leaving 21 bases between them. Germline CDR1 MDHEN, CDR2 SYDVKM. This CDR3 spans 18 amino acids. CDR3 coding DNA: TGTGCCAGCAGGAAAGGGGCAGGGGATACCTATAGCAATCAGCCCCAGCATTTT. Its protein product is CASRKGAGDTYSNQPQHF.

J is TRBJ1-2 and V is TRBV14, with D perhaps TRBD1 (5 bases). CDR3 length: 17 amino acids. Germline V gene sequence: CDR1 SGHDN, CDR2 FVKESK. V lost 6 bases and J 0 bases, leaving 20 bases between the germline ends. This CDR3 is CASSQTGPRLANYGYTF. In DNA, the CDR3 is TGTGCCAGCAGTCAAACGGGACCAAGATTAGCTAACTATGGCTACACCTTC.

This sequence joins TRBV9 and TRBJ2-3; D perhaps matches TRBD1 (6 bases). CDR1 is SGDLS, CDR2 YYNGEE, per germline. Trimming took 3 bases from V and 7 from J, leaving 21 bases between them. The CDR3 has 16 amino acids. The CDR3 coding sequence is TGTGCCAGCAGCGAAATACCGGGACACCTCTTTAATACGCAGTATTTT. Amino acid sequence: CASSEIPGHLFNTQYF.

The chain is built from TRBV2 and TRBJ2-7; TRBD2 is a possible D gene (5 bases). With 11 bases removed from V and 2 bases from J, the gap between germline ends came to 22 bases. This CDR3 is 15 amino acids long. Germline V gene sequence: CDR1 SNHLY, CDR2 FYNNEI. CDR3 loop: CAANPASGPTYEQYF. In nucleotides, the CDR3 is TGTGCCGCCAACCCTGCCAGCGGACCCACCTACGAGCAGTACTTC.